This entry lists 8 T cell receptor beta chains sequenced from one sample in a study of cytomegalovirus exposure and HLA in healthy donors. Sequencing used immunoSEQ multiplex PCR; TCRdb keeps in-frame clones, though not all of them. Of approximately 280,000 clones in the sample, more than 75% were seen once. The sequenced material came from PBMCs. These receptors were obtained from a woman aged 18-35 years in good health and CMV-seronegative.

The chain is built from TRBV27 and TRBJ2-7, with D perhaps matching TRBD1 (5 bases). Between the trimmed V and J ends, which lost 3 bases and 5 bases, there was a span of 11 bases. In germline, CDR1 is MNHEY, CDR2 SMNVEV (reference sequence). The CDR3 is made up of 13 amino acids. Written as DNA, the CDR3 is TGTGCCAGCAGTTTTCAAAGGGGCAACGAGCAGTACTTC. It translates to CASSFQRGNEQYF.

J is TRBJ2-3 and V is TRBV2, with D possibly TRBD2 on 6 matching bases. CDR3 length: 15 residues. The germline V and J ends were trimmed by 6 bases and 2 bases, with 15 bases remaining between them. Germline V gene lookup returns CDR1 SNHLY and CDR2 FYNNEI. The DNA for the CDR3 is TGTGCCAGCAGGGAAACCGGGACTTTCACAGATACGCAGTATTTT. Residues: CASRETGTFTDTQYF.

V and J are TRBV11-2 and TRBJ2-7; maybe TRBD2 (5 bases). V lost 2 bases and J 2 bases, leaving 10 bases between the germline ends. The CDR3 extends over 14 amino acids. Looked up from germline, CDR1 is SGHAT and CDR2 is FQNNGV. The CDR3 is CASSLSGSTYEQYF. The DNA of the CDR3 is TGTGCCAGCAGCTTATCGGGGAGCACCTACGAGCAGTACTTC.

V is TRBV27 and J is TRBJ2-7; TRBD2 matches 8 bases. The CDR3 covers 15 residues. After removal of 3 bases from V and 2 bases from J, the junction contained 6 bases not matched to a gene. Germline V gene lookup returns CDR1 MNHEY and CDR2 SMNVEV (reference sequence). As DNA, the CDR3 is TGTGCCAGCAGTTTCAGAATAGCGGGAACCTACGAGCAGTACTTC. This codes for CASSFRIAGTYEQYF.

The V call is TRBV11-2, the J call TRBJ1-2, with no clear D. Per the germline V gene, CDR1 is SGHAT and CDR2 is FQNNGV. Trimming left V 4 bases short and J 0 bases short, with 6 bases between. There are 13 residues in the CDR3. In DNA form, the CDR3 reads TGTGCCAGCAGCTCGCAGTCTAACTATGGCTACACCTTC. Translating gives CASSSQSNYGYTF.

The J gene is TRBJ1-2, the V gene TRBV10-1; TRBD1 agrees at 9 bases. The junction had 20 bases not matched to a gene; V was cut back by 5 bases and J by 4 bases. The germline CDR1 and CDR2 sequences are WNHNN and SYGVQD (reference sequence). CDR3 size: 19 residues. CDR3 protein: CASSIFSGTGTLSGYGYTF. The CDR3 DNA is TGCGCCAGCAGTATTTTTAGTGGGACAGGGACCCTGTCGGGCTATGGCTACACCTTC.

J is TRBJ2-1 and V is TRBV7-9; D unresolved. The germline gives CDR1 SEHNR, CDR2 FQNEAQ (reference sequence). V lost 2 bases and J 2 bases, leaving 16 bases between the germline ends. The CDR3 runs 17 residues. The CDR3 DNA sequence: TGTGCCAGCAGCTTAAGCAACCCCCCGTCCCCCTACAATGAGCAGTTCTTC. It specifies CASSLSNPPSPYNEQFF.

This clone was observed once. The genes are TRBV9 and TRBJ2-3; 7 bases line up with TRBD1. Germline lookup yields CDR1 SGDLS and CDR2 YYNGEE. V trimming: 4 bases; J trimming: 5 bases; junction bases outside the gene matches: 10. The CDR3 runs 15 residues. The CDR3 spells CASSHKGGKGDTQYF. CDR3 sequence (DNA): TGTGCCAGCAGCCATAAAGGGGGCAAGGGAGATACGCAGTATTTT.